This T cell receptor (beta chain) was identified in a study of identical twins. Regarding the study as a whole: Insertions were fewer in abundant cord blood beta clonotypes, whereas memory repertoires showed none of this pattern.

A word on this clonotype: Its target is unknown. With a much larger clone just one base away, this may be a read error.

TCRdb processed the 5' RACE reads anew with MiXCR; each CDR3 protein has one entry. The data hold 1.5 million to 2 million distinct CDR3 sequences, with around 33% observed a single time. The sequence derives from a newborn girl in good health. The specimen was cord blood.

The CDR3 bases are TGTGCCAGCAGCGTACGACTAGCGGCTAGCACAGATACGCAGTATTTT. It encodes CASSVRLAASTDTQYF. The J gene is TRBJ2-3, the V gene TRBV7-2, with 9 bases lining up with TRBD2. The CDR3 consists of 16 residues. Per germline, CDR1 SGHTA and CDR2 FQGNSA. Trimming at V came to 5 bases and at J to 0 bases, leaving 6 bases not matched to a gene.